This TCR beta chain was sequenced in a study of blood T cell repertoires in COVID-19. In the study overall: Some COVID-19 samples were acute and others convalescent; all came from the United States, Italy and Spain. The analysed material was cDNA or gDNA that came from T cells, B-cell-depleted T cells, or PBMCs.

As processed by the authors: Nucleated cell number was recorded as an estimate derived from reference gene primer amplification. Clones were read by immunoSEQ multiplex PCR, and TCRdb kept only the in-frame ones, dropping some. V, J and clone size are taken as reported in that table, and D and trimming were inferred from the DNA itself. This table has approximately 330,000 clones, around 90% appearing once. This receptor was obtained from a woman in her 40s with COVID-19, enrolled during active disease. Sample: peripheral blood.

The CDR3 reads CAISESQGKGNTIYF. Written as DNA, the CDR3 is TGTGCCATCAGTGAGTCGCAGGGGAAAGGAAACACCATATATTTT. The rearrangement uses TRBV10-3 and TRBJ1-3; perhaps TRBD1 as D (6 bases). The CDR3 is 15 amino acids. Deletions cut 0 bases from V and 4 bases from J, with 10 bases between. The germline V gene has CDR1 ENHRY and CDR2 SYGVKD.